This T cell receptor beta chain comes out of a study of blood T cell repertoires in COVID-19. Turning to the study itself: Spain, Italy and the United States supplied samples that represented acute and convalescent COVID-19. T cells, B-cell-depleted T cells, or PBMCs supplied cDNA or gDNA.

The V gene's germline CDR1 is SEHNR and CDR2 FQNEAQ (reference sequence). The CDR3 extends over 13 amino acids. Germline trimming cut 7 bases from V and 6 bases from J; bases unmatched to any gene: 7. Per the study methods: The authors estimated nucleated cell counts from reference gene primer amplification. Generated by immunoSEQ multiplex PCR, the TCRdb table keeps only in-frame clones and is missing some. The V and J calls and clone size are taken from that table; D and trimming were inferred from the DNA. The table includes some 150,000 clones, about 89% detected once. This chain joins TRBV7-9 and TRBJ2-7; 9 bases fit TRBD1. The sample consisted of peripheral blood. The sequence came from a man in his 70s with acute or convalescent COVID-19. CDR3 sequence reads: CASTSQGAGEQYF. The CDR3 DNA sequence: TGTGCCAGCACGTCACAGGGGGCCGGCGAGCAGTACTTC.